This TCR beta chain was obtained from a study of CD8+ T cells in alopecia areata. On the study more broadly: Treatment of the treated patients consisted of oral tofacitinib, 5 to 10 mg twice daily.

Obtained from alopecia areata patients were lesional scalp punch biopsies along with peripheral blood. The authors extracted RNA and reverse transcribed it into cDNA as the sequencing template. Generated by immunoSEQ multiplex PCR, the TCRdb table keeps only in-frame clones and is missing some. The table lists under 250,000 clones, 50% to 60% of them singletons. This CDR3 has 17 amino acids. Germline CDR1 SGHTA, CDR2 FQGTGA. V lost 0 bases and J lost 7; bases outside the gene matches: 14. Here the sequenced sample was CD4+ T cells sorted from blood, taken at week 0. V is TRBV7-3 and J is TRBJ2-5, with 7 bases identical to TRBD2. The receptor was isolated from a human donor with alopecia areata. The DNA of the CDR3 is TGTGCCAGCAGCTTAACTTCGGGAGCAGGACTAGTGGGGACCCAGTACTTC. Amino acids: CASSLTSGAGLVGTQYF.